This TCR beta chain was found in a study of cytomegalovirus exposure and HLA in healthy donors (dated by TCRdb to 2016 to 2017). Regarding the complete study: The approximately 710 repertoires of the first cohort and the 120 validation repertoires were produced on the same platform, according to a later analysis. The aim of the study was to test whether cataloging public T cell receptors could identify signatures of past pathogen exposure. To predict cytomegalovirus infection status, the study brought together high-throughput TCR immunosequencing, statistical association of individual TCRs with disease status, and machine learning. A separate validation cohort of over a hundred different subjects was used in addition to the 666-subject first cohort.

V and J lose 1 base and 4 bases, and a span of 11 bases separates them. Based on the germline V gene, the CDR1 and CDR2 sequences are SGHTA and FQGTGA. Including cysteine and phenylalanine, the CDR3 has 15 amino acids. Only CDR3 DNA remains: 45 bases, in frame from the first base. Note on this clone: Its cognate antigen has yet to be identified. No qualities accompany the bases; no much larger clone lies one base away.

The library was made by the immunoSEQ multiplex PCR assay. The study's processing was this. A statistical classification framework was built to diagnose cytomegalovirus status from the catalog of TCR beta chain sequences. The table comes from immuneACCESS by way of TCRdb, which keeps in-frame sequences with V and J called. Part of the clones is missing from these tables; in studies checked, under half for an unresolved V gene and the rest for unknown reasons. D and trimming come from the DNA, and the V and J calls and clone size come from that table. This sample holds roughly 150,000 clones; almost 85% were observed only once. The ten largest make up just under 30% of the sample. Broader findings and caveats from the paper: The authors suggested that the approach could potentially be extended to other disease states and immunological phenotypes. The classifier was reported to diagnose cytomegalovirus status with high specificity and sensitivity in both the original and validation cohorts. A few of the identified cytomegalovirus-associated TCR beta chains were confirmed in vitro to be specific for cytomegalovirus antigens. All 110 or so repertoires were used to score co-occurrence in the validation cohort in a later analysis, because that analysis had no HLA typing for the cohort. Subsequent analysis determined that TCRs grouped into clusters in the first cohort also showed a tendency toward co-occurrence across the 130 or so validation repertoires, and about 94% of cluster scores exceeded 0. Most TCR sequences were seen in very few donors, while some public TCRs were found in many individuals. A total of 150 to 200 TCR beta chains were listed by the study as associated with cytomegalovirus.

Donors formed part of the validation cohort, which comprised some 120 subjects and was distinct from the first cohort of 550 to 850 subjects. The V and J segments used are TRBV7-3 and TRBJ1-5; perhaps TRBD1 is the D gene, with 6 bases matching. The TCR sequence derives from a man aged 30 to 39 in good health and CMV-seropositive. The sample taken for sequencing was PBMCs. The nucleotide sequence reads as follows: TGTGCCAGCAGCTTAAGGGGGACACAGAATCAGCCCCAGCATTTT. This is translated as CASSLRGTQNQPQHF.